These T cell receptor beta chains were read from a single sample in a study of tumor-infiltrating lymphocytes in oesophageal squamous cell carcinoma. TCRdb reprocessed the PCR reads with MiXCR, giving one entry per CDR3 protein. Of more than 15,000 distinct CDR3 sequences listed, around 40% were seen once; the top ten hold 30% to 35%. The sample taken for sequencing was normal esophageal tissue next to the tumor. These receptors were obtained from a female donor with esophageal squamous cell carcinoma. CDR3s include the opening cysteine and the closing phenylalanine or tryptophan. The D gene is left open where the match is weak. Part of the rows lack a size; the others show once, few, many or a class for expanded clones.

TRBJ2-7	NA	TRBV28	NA	TGTGCCAGCAGTTTTCTGAGGGCTGGAACCTACGAGCAGTACTTC	CASSFLRAGTYEQYF
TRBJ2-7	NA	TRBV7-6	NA	TGTGCCAGCAGCTTAGACGGGAACTACGAGCAGTACTTC	CASSLDGNYEQYF
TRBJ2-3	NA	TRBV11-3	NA	TGTGCCAGCAGCTTAGACCCACCGACTAGATCTACGCAGTATTTT	CASSLDPPTRSTQYF
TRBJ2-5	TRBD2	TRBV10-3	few	TGTGCCATCCGGGGGGGGCCCGGGACTAGCGGGAGTGATAAAGAGACCCAGTACTTC	CAIRGGPGTSGSDKETQYF
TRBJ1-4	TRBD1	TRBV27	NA	TGTGCCAGCAGATTATTAACAGGGGACAGAACTAATGAAAAACTGTTTTTT	CASRLLTGDRTNEKLFF
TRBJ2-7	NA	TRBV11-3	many	TGTGCCAGCAGCTTGAGGGGAGCCCTCTTAAATGAGCAGTACTTC	CASSLRGALLNEQYF
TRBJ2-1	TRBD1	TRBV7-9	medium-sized	TGTGCCGGTCAAGGGACAGGCGGAACGACTGAGCAGTTCTTC	CAGQGTGGTTEQFF
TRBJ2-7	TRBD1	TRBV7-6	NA	TGTGCCAGCAGCTTAGGGACAGGGGTCACCTACGAGCAGTACTTC	CASSLGTGVTYEQYF
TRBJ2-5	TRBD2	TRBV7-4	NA	TGTGCCAGCAGCTTAGGGACTAGCGGGATCTATGAGCAGTACTTC	CASSLGTSGIYEQYF
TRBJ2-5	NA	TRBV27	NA	TGTGCCAGCAGCTTCGCAGGGATGGGAGAGACCCAGTACTTC	CASSFAGMGETQYF
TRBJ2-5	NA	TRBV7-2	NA	TGTGCCAGCAGCAGGGGGGTTGGAGAGACCCAGTACTTC	CASSRGVGETQYF
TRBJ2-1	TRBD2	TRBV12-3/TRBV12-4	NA	TGTGCCAGCAGCCAAAGATCCCTCCTAGCGGGAGGCCTCACTAGGGGGCAGTTCTTC	CASSQRSLLAGGLTRGQFF
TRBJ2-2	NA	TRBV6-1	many	TGTGCCAGCAGTTGGGAAGCAGGAACCGGGGAGCTGTTTTTT	CASSWEAGTGELFF
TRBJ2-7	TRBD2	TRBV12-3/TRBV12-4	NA	TGTGCCAGCACAATCGCGCTAGCGGGCCTCCAAGCCTACGAGCAGTACTTC	CASTIALAGLQAYEQYF
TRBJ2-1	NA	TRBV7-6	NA	NA	CASSPRGANGYTFGSGTYEQYF
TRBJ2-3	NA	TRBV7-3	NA	TGTGCCAGCAGCTTAGATTACACAGATACGCAGTATTTT	CASSLDYTDTQYF
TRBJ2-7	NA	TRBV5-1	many	TGCGCCAGCAGCTTGGACATGGTCTACGAGCAGTACTTC	CASSLDMVYEQYF
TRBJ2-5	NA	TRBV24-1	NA	TGTGCCACCAGTGGGGCAGGGCTGAAGACCCAGTACTTC	CATSGAGLKTQYF
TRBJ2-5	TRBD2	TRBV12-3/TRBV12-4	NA	TGTGCCAGCAGTACAAGACTAGCGGGAGGAGGGGAGACCCAGTACTTC	CASSTRLAGGGETQYF
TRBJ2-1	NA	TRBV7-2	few	TGTGCCAGCAGCTTAAAAAGGCTAGTGACTAACAATGAGCAGTTCTTC	CASSLKRLVTNNEQFF
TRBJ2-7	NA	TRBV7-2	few	TGTGCCAGCAGCTTAGACGTCGCAATTTACGAGCAGTACTTC	CASSLDVAIYEQYF
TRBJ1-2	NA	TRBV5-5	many	TGTGCCAGCAGCCAAGACTATGGCTACACCTTC	CASSQDYGYTF
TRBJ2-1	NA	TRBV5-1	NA	TGCGCCAGCAGCTCAAGTTCCTACGAGCAGTTCTTC	CASSSSSYEQFF